Below, 13 T cell receptor beta chains from the same sample are listed, as sequenced in a study of Ad26.COV2.S vaccination and SARS-CoV-2 variants. Treatment here: some 20 received Ad26.COV2.S at low or high dose, single or two shots; about five received placebo; per-sample allocation not given. The samples were gathered on day 63 after the first injection of vaccine or placebo. The data were produced by immunoSEQ multiplex PCR, yet TCRdb's version contains in-frame clones alone and is incomplete. The repertoire consists of around 300,000 clones, with about 85% occurring once and the leading ten covering 6.4%. The material was peripheral blood, obtained in a trial of Ad26.COV2.S vaccine versus placebo. The receptors here all came from a person aged 18-65 years who received the Ad26.COV2.S COVID-19 vaccine or a placebo.

The chain uses TRBV6-6 and TRBJ2-3; 11 bases map to TRBD2. Germline loops: CDR1 MNHNY, CDR2 SVGAGI (reference sequence). There are 15 residues in the CDR3. The V and J ends lost 6 bases and 6 bases, in that order; junction bases with no gene match: 8. The CDR3, as DNA: TGTGCCAGCAGCCGCGGACTAGCGGGTAGGGATACGCAGTATTTT. The encoded protein is CASSRGLAGRDTQYF.

The chain is built from TRBV30 and TRBJ2-7; perhaps TRBD1 as D (5 bases). With 0 bases removed from V and 7 bases from J, the gap between germline ends came to 7 bases. CDR1 and CDR2 (germline): GTSNPN, SVGIG (reference sequence). The CDR3 totals 11 residues. The DNA for the CDR3 is TGTGCCTGGAGTGTACAGGAAGAGCAGTACTTC. This translates into CAWSVQEEQYF.

This chain uses TRBV11-2 with TRBJ2-7; TRBD2 is a possible D gene (5 bases). The CDR3 totals 16 residues. Germline V gene lookup returns CDR1 SGHAT and CDR2 FQNNGV. Between the trimmed V and J ends, which lost 1 base and 2 bases, there was a span of 15 bases. The CDR3 nucleotides read TGTGCCAGCAGCTTAGGACGACTCACTAGAACCTACGAGCAGTACTTC. Translated, it gives CASSLGRLTRTYEQYF.

This clone occurred a few times. The DNA for the CDR3 is TGTGCCAGCAGCTTATCAGGTCTAGCGGGAAACACCGGGGAGCTGTTTTTT. This translates into CASSLSGLAGNTGELFF. This sequence joins TRBV7-8 and TRBJ2-2; TRBD2 agrees at 9 bases. This CDR3 comprises 17 residues. V dropped 2 bases and J dropped 2; count of bases not matched to a gene: 6. Germline-derived CDR1 and CDR2 are SGHVS and FQNEAQ.

The chain has TRBV9 and TRBJ1-1; a possible D gene is TRBD1 (5 bases). The CDR3 has 15 amino acids. The germline V gene has CDR1 SGDLS and CDR2 YYNGEE. Trimming took 0 bases from V and 1 from J, leaving 10 bases between them. Written as DNA, the CDR3 is TGTGCCAGCAGCGTAGGAGGGGCCCCGAACACTGAAGCTTTCTTT. Translation: CASSVGGAPNTEAFF.

The chain uses TRBV20-1 and TRBJ2-5; D may be TRBD1 (6 bases). The CDR3 spans 13 residues. Germline CDR1 reads DFQATT; CDR2 reads SNEGSKA (reference sequence). The V gene lost 3 bases and the J gene lost 5 bases, with 13 bases spanning the gap. The CDR3 DNA sequence: TGCAGTGCTAGTGGGGGCCGCACCGAGACCCAGTACTTC. It is translated as CSASGGRTETQYF.

This clone was seen once. The chain combines TRBV30 with TRBJ1-6; TRBD1 matches 7 bases. The CDR3 sequence is 15 residues long. The V gene's germline CDR1 is GTSNPN and CDR2 SVGIG (reference sequence). J lost 7 bases, V lost 6 bases, and 12 bases had no gene match. DNA for the CDR3: TGTGCCTGCCGTGATCAACAGGGGAGCAATTCACCCCTCCACTTT. It specifies CACRDQQGSNSPLHF. Drawing the rest from reference TRBV30 and TRBJ1-6, the complete variable domain is SQTIHQWPATLVQPVGSPLSLECTVEGTSNPNLYWYRQAAGRGLQLLFYSVGIGQISSEVPQNLSASRPQDRQFILSSKKLLLSDSGFYLCACRDQQGSNSPLHFGNGTRLTVT.

A single count supports this clone. This sequence joins TRBV9 and TRBJ2-7, with D perhaps given as TRBD1 or TRBD2 (6 bases each). The V gene's germline CDR1 is SGDLS and CDR2 YYNGEE. V lost 0 bases and J 1 base, leaving 11 bases between the germline ends. The CDR3 sequence is 15 residues long. CDR3 in amino acids: CASSVAGARSYEQYF. For the CDR3, the DNA is TGTGCCAGCAGCGTAGCGGGGGCTCGGTCCTACGAGCAGTACTTC. Full variable domain (missing parts from reference TRBV9 and TRBJ2-7): DSGVTQTPKHLITATGQRVTLRCSPRSGDLSVYWYQQSLDQGLQFLIQYYNGEERAKGNILERFSAQQFPDLHSELNLSSLELGDSALYFCASSVAGARSYEQYFGPGTRLTVT.

CDR3 sequence (DNA): TGTGCCAGCAGTGAAGCAGGGGACGAGCAGTACTTC. Amino acids: CASSEAGDEQYF. This chain uses TRBV6-1 with TRBJ2-7; D might be TRBD1 (5 bases). The length of the CDR3 is 12 residues. Germline assignment: CDR1 MNHNS and CDR2 SASEGT. Trimming stripped 0 bases from V and 5 bases from J, with 5 bases between.

CDR3: CASSLVNRGVYEQYF. CDR3 sequence (DNA): TGTGCCAGCAGCTTAGTTAACAGGGGTGTCTACGAGCAGTACTTC. V and J are TRBV11-2 and TRBJ2-7, with 7 nucleotides matching TRBD1. V shed 1 base, J shed 3 bases, and the junction held 6 bases outside the gene matches. CDR1 SGHAT and CDR2 FQNNGV come from the germline V gene. This CDR3 is built from 15 residues.

This sequence joins TRBV27 and TRBJ1-4, with TRBD1 as a possible D gene (5 bases). The CDR3 contains 11 residues. Germline values: CDR1 MNHEY, CDR2 SMNVEV (reference sequence). V lost 3 bases to trimming and J lost 13 bases, with 9 bases between them. The CDR3 is CASSFPGGLFF. CDR3 DNA: TGTGCCAGCAGTTTTCCTGGGGGACTGTTTTTT. The whole variable domain, remainder taken from reference TRBV27 and TRBJ1-4, is EAQVTQNPRYLITVTGKKLTVTCSQNMNHEYMSWYRQDPGLGLRQIYYSMNVEVTDKGDVPEGYKVSRKEKRNFPLILESPSPNQTSLYFCASSFPGGLFFGSGTQLSVL.

The chain is built from TRBV7-3 and TRBJ2-2; TRBD1 matches 7 bases. The CDR3 totals 15 residues. Trimming removed 5 bases from V and 6 bases from J; junction bases left unmatched: 9. In germline, CDR1 is SGHTA, CDR2 FQGTGA. The CDR3 region is CASSPGTVEAGELFF. The CDR3 coding sequence is TGTGCCAGCAGCCCCGGGACAGTGGAAGCCGGGGAGCTGTTTTTT.

This clone was recorded a few times. The chain couples TRBV6-4 to TRBJ2-6; TRBD1 aligns across 7 bases. Germline V gives CDR1 MRHNA, CDR2 SNTAGT. V shed 4 bases, J shed 4 bases, and the junction held 7 bases outside the gene matches. This CDR3 region has 16 residues. The CDR3 DNA is TGTGCCAGCAGTGTCAACACAGGGGACGGGGCCAACGTCCTGACTTTC. It specifies CASSVNTGDGANVLTF.